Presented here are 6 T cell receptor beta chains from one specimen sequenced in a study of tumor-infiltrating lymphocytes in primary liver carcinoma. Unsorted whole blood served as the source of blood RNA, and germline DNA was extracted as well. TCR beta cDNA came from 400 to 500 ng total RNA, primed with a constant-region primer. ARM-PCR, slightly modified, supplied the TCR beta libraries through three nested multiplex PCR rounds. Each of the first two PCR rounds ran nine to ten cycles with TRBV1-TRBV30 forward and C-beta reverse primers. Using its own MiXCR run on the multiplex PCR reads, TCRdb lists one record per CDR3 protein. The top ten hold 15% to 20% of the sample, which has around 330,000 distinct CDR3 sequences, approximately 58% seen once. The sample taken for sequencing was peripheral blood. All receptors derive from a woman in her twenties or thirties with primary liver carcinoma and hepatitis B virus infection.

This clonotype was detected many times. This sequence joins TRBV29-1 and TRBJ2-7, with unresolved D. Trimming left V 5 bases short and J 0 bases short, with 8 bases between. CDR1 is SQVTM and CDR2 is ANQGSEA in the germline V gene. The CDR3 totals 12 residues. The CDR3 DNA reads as TGCAGCGTTAAGGAGAGCTCCTACGAGCAGTACTTC. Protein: CSVKESSYEQYF.

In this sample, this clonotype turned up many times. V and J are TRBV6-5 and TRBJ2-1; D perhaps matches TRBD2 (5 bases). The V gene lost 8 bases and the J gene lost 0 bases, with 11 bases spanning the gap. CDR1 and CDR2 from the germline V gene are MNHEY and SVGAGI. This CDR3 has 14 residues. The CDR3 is CASRIGDSYNEQFF. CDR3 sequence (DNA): TGTGCCAGCCGTATCGGGGACTCCTACAATGAGCAGTTCTTC.

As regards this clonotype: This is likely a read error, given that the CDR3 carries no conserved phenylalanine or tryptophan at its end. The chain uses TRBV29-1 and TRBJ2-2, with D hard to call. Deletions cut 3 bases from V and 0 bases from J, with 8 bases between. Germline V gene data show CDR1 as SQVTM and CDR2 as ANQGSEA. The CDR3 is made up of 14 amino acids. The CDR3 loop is CSVETRSNTGELFY. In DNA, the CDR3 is TGCAGCGTTGAGACCCGATCGAACACCGGGGAGCTGTTTTAT.

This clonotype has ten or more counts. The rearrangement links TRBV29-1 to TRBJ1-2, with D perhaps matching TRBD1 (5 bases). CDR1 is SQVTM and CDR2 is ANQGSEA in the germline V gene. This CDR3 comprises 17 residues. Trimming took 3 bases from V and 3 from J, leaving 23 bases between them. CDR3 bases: TGCAGCGTTGATCCTGGTGGGGCAACGGGGAGCTACTATGGCTACACCTTC. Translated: CSVDPGGATGSYYGYTF.

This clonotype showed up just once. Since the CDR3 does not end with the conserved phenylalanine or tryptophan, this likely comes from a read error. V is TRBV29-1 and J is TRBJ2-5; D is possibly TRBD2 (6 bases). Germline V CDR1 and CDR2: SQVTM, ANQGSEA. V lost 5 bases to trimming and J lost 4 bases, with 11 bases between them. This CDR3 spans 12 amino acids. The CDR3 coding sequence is TGCAGCGTTAGTCTGGGAGGAGAGACCCAGTACCTC. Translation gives CSVSLGGETQYL.

The CDR3 DNA reads TGTGCCAGCAGCAATCAAGGAATGAGCAATCAGCCCCAGCATTTT. Residues: CASSNQGMSNQPQHF. The rearrangement links TRBV6-6 to TRBJ1-5; D call uncertain. The CDR3 runs to 15 residues. V was cut by 6 bases and J by 1 base, with 13 bases left in between. Looked up from germline, CDR1 is MNHNY and CDR2 is SVGAGI (reference sequence).